This TCR beta chain is drawn from a study of T cell changes during pregnancy in multiple sclerosis. This table comes from immunoSEQ multiplex PCR, and its TCRdb copy is limited to in-frame clones, with some not included. The sample has 75,000 to 100,000 clones, around 90% seen once. Looked up from germline, CDR1 is SGHVS and CDR2 is FQNEAQ. With 5 bases removed from V and 2 bases from J, the gap between germline ends came to 7 bases. The CDR3 totals 13 residues. This receptor was identified in a female donor in good health, enrolled as a control in a pregnancy study. Sequencing was performed on peripheral blood, taken after pregnancy. This rearrangement joins TRBV7-8 to TRBJ2-1; D ambiguous. CDR3 in amino acids: CASSTVTYNEQFF. For the CDR3, the DNA is TGTGCCAGCAGCACTGTTACCTACAATGAGCAGTTCTTC.